This TCR beta chain stems from a study of OX40 agonist ivuxolimab in advanced cancers. About the investigation overall: Ivuxolimab was a fully human IgG2 agonistic monoclonal antibody targeting the costimulatory receptor OX40 (CD134). Prior anti-PD-1, anti-PD-L1 or anti-CTLA-4 therapy was permitted, and 30% to 45% of dose-escalation patients had received checkpoint inhibitors. Partial responses were achieved by three dose-escalation patients, of whom one had hepatocellular carcinoma and two had cutaneous melanoma. The paper covers the monotherapy dose-escalation part of the phase I ivuxolimab trial, which included N of about 56 patients. The purpose of peripheral TCRbeta sequencing was to test whether ivuxolimab changed TCR sequence diversity and led to clonal T-cell expansion. The dose-escalation cohort was 82.7% male with a mean age of approximately 60 years, ranging from about 20 to 85. Of the roughly 50 dose-escalation patients, hepatocellular carcinoma was present in some 19, melanoma in some 15, renal cell carcinoma in 9 and head and neck cancer in 9. Intravenous ivuxolimab was administered to patients every 2 weeks at six dose levels: 0.01, 0.1, 0.3, 1.5, 3 and 10 mg/kg. Results and caveats for the whole study, not just this receptor: On average, CD8+ T cells showed more expanded clones than CD4+ T cells after ivuxolimab. In the 0.1-3.0 mg/kg groups, partial responders had among the lowest normalized peripheral clonal expansion, particularly in CD8+ T cells. Which antigens the clonally expanded peripheral T cells were specific for was not determined. At doses of 0.1 to 3.0 mg/kg, clonal expansion of both CD4+ and CD8+ T cells in blood was seen between baseline and week 6. Low levels of normalized T-cell clonal expansion were also shown by some nonresponding patients.

Genomic DNA was extracted from sorted cells for sequencing of the TCRbeta CDR3 region. The immunoSEQ Assay was used to sequence the TCRbeta CDR3 regions. TCRdb re-hosts the immuneACCESS table, in-frame sequences only. Its copies lack some clones; in the studies checked, an unresolved V gene accounts for under half of them, and the cause for the rest is not known. Across this sample there are some 90,000 clones, with roughly 86% seen only once. Approximately 4% of the sample is taken by the ten largest. Patients with autoimmune disease history or receiving systemic immunosuppression were excluded from the trial. Peripheral blood for TCR sequencing was drawn from every dose cohort at baseline, at cycle 4 day 1 and at cycle 7 day 1. The samples were drawn from a first-in-human, open-label, multicenter phase I dose-escalation trial of ivuxolimab. Adults with locally advanced or metastatic melanoma, renal cell carcinoma, hepatocellular carcinoma or head and neck squamous cell carcinoma were enrolled in the trial. Before TCR sequencing, CD4+ T cells and CD8+ T cells were sorted from peripheral blood as separate populations.

The germline V gene (reference sequence) provides CDR1 MNHEY and CDR2 SMNVEV. The CDR3 numbers 11 residues from cysteine through phenylalanine. CDR3 DNA only is kept here, 33 bases in frame from base 1. Trimmed from V: 4 bases; trimmed from J: 14 bases; junction bases lacking a gene match: 4. As to this clone: It lacks a known antigen. No quality values exist for individual bases; no much larger clone is one base distant.

The source of this sequence is an adult with an advanced solid tumor such as melanoma, head and neck, liver or kidney cancer. This specimen was CD4+ or CD8+ T cells sorted from blood, taken in a trial of the OX40 agonist ivuxolimab. The chain uses TRBV27 and TRBJ2-1; 8 central bases correspond to TRBD2. The bases are TGTGCCAGCAGTTACGGGACTAGAGAGTTCTTC. This sequence encodes CASSYGTREFF.